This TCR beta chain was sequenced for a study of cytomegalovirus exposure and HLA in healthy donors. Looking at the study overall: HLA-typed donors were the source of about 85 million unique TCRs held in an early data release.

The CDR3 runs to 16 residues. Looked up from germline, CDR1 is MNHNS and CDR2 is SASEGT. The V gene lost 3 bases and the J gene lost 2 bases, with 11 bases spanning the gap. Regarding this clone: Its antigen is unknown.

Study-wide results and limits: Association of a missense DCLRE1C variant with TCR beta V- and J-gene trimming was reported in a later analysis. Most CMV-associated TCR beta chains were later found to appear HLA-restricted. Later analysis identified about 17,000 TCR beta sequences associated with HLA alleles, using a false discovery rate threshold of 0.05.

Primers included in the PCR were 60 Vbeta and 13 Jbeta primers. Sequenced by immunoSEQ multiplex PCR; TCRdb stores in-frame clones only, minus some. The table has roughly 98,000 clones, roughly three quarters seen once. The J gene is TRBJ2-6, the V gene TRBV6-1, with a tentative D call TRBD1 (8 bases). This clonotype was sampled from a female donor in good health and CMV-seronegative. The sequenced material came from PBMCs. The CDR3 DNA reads TGTGCCAGCAGTGACACAGGGGGGGCTGGGGCCAACGTCCTGACTTTC. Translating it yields CASSDTGGAGANVLTF.